These 7 T cell receptor beta chains share one sample of origin, sequenced in a study of blood T cells in healthy people across ages. Next came a second PCR, run for about 6 to 11 cycles, which used a sample-barcoded 5' primer along with a J-beta primer mix. TCRdb passed the 5' RACE reads through MiXCR, listing each CDR3 protein once. The sample shows more than 500,000 distinct CDR3 sequences, approximately 30% of them seen only once. Sequenced: blood. These receptors came from a woman between 65 and 79 years old in good health.

This clonotype was detected many times. The junction departs from germline at one end; a sequencing error may be responsible. The rearrangement links TRBV7-9 to TRBJ1-1; D is ambiguous. Looked up from germline, CDR1 is SEHNR and CDR2 is FQNEAQ (reference sequence). There are 15 residues in the CDR3. The CDR3 is CASSPGRQRNTEAFF. The CDR3 DNA reads TGTGCCAGCAGCCCCGGGAGGCAGAGGAACACTGAAGCCTTCTTT.

DNA for the CDR3: TGCAGTGCTCAACCCGGGACAGGGACCTACGAGCAGTACTTC. This codes for CSAQPGTGTYEQYF. The chain uses TRBV20-1 and TRBJ2-7, with TRBD1 matching 9 bases. The CDR3 length is 14 residues. In germline, CDR1 is DFQATT, CDR2 SNEGSKA (reference sequence). The ends lost 5 bases at V and 2 bases at J; junction bases unmatched: 7.

This clonotype was detected only a few times. This chain connects TRBV9 to TRBJ2-5; TRBD1 aligns across 8 bases. This CDR3 spans 15 amino acids. Per germline, CDR1 SGDLS and CDR2 YYNGEE. V shed 4 bases, J shed 5 bases, and the junction held 10 bases outside the gene matches. For the CDR3, the DNA is TGTGCCAGCAGCCCTGGACAGGGCGTAGTGGAGACCCAGTACTTC. This translates into CASSPGQGVVETQYF.

This clonotype turned up a few times. This chain links TRBV12-3 or TRBV12-4 with TRBJ2-5; D unclear. The J call could be wrong; TRBJ2-1 is a better fit for the DNA end. There are 14 residues in the CDR3. CDR3 sequence (DNA): TGTGCCAGCAGTTCCCTCTCGATGAGGAATGAGCAGTTCTTC. This sequence encodes CASSSLSMRNEQFF.

Regarding this clonotype: An end of the junction does not agree with germline; a read error may underlie this. The V call is TRBV6-6, the J call TRBJ2-1, with D uncertain. The CDR3 length is 11 residues. CDR1 MNHNY and CDR2 SVGAGI come from the germline V gene (reference sequence). For the CDR3, the DNA is TGTGCCCTGGGCTCCTACAATGAGCGGTTCTTC. It translates to CALGSYNERFF.

V gene TRBV30 combines with J gene TRBJ1-6; 7 bases fit TRBD1. Germline values: CDR1 GTSNPN, CDR2 SVGIG (reference sequence). Trimming took 1 base from V and 5 from J; bases not matched to a gene: 11. This CDR3 is built from 17 residues. The CDR3 spells CAWSDDDRVMHNSPLHF. The CDR3 coding sequence is TGTGCCTGGAGTGATGACGACAGGGTTATGCATAATTCACCCCTCCACTTT.

This rearrangement joins TRBV7-2 to TRBJ1-1; D remains ambiguous. Between the trimmed V and J ends, which lost 1 base and 3 bases, there was a span of 9 bases. Germline V gene sequence: CDR1 SGHTA, CDR2 FQGNSA. CDR3 length: 14 amino acids. This chain's CDR3 is CASSLVPAYTEAFF. The CDR3 DNA is TGTGCCAGCAGCTTAGTGCCAGCATACACTGAAGCTTTCTTT.